The clone carrying this T cell receptor (beta chain) occurred once. Its antigen is currently unknown. Some clones are missing from TCRdb's copy, which holds only in-frame ones; the method was immunoSEQ multiplex PCR. The sample holds approximately 40,000 clones, more than 60% seen once. Antigen-specific CD4+ T cell clonotypes were called by their expansion after viral peptide-pool culture in ViraFEST. Following culture for around 10 days, CD4+ T cells were isolated. Nucleocapsid antibodies were negative in the vaccine recipients, who had never had SARS-CoV-2 infection. V shed 3 bases, J shed 1 base, and the junction held 2 bases outside the gene matches. The CDR3 extends over 15 amino acids. CDR1 and CDR2 (germline): KGHSH, LQKENI. This sample is part of a study of vaccination effects on CD4 cells after COVID-19.

The source material was CD4+ T cells from PBMCs cultured with SARS-CoV-2 spike peptides, sampled before COVID-19 vaccination. The receptor was isolated from a human donor who received a COVID-19 vaccine. The rearrangement links TRBV18 to TRBJ2-1; 8 bases align to TRBD1. The CDR3 DNA is TGTGCCAGCTCACCTGGACAGGGATCCTACAATGAGCAGTTCTTC. Amino acids: CASSPGQGSYNEQFF. The full variable domain, completed using reference TRBV18 and TRBJ2-1, is NAGVMQNPRHLVRRRGQEARLRCSPMKGHSHVYWYRQLPEEGLKFMVYLQKENIIDESGMPKERFSAEFPKEGPSILRIQQVVRGDSAAYFCASSPGQGSYNEQFFGPGTRLTVL.